This entry concerns a single TCR beta chain. Its antigen is currently not known. Base qualities are not at hand, and no much larger clone is one base apart. Looking up the germline V gene yields CDR1 SGHDT and CDR2 YYEEEE. Reading from cysteine to phenylalanine, the CDR3 counts 16 amino acids. Only the CDR3 DNA is retained, 48 bases long and in frame from the first base. Deletion took 4 bases off V and 7 bases off J, with a span of 18 bases between the germline ends. The immunoSEQ Assay, a bias-controlled multiplex PCR, was used to amplify TCRbeta CDR3 regions from genomic DNA. For the original study's pipeline: Within the assay, amplification of reference gene primers was used to estimate how many nucleated cells each sample contained. Sequence reads were collapsed and filtered to measure the absolute abundance of every unique TCRbeta CDR3 rearrangement. For each sample, productive Simpson clonality was calculated as the square root of Simpson's diversity index over productive rearrangements. The table comes from immuneACCESS by way of TCRdb, which keeps in-frame sequences with V and J called. Part of the clones is missing from these tables; in studies checked, under half for an unresolved V gene and the rest for unknown reasons. The V and J calls and the clone size are those of that table, but D and trimming were determined from the DNA. The sample has about 59,000 clones on record, 70% to 80% of them singletons. Of the sample, over 9.5% is held by the ten largest clones.

This sample stems from a study of blood T cell repertoires in COVID-19 (dated by TCRdb to the early 2020s). About the full investigation: Samples from collaborators originated in the United States, Italy and Spain and spanned both the acute and convalescent phases of COVID-19. HLA class I and class II types, where available, came from metadata supplied by the sample provider rather than from assay-based typing. Samples came from the ongoing ImmuneRACE study (first 160 participants) plus 1,254 subjects from 6 global collaborators. The repertoires were released in a freely available public database intended as a resource for research on the immune response to SARS-CoV-2. The prospective study material was composed of cDNA or gDNA derived from T cells, B-cell-depleted T cells, or PBMCs. Subjects who had been exposed to COVID-19, were actively infected with it, or had recovered from it provided the deeply sampled blood TCRbeta repertoires that made up the dataset. A de-identified subject ID, COVID-19 status, age in years and sex were almost always included in the sample metadata.

The collaborating institutions used their own protocols to collect whole blood in K2EDTA tubes. For TCRbeta analysis, collaborator samples were shipped as frozen whole blood, as isolated PBMCs, or as DNA extracted from either sample type. The paper as a whole reports these results and caveats: How much clinical and demographic metadata was included differed by source and by participant, and the metadata was provided uncurated.

The sample comprised peripheral blood. The clonotype comes from a man older than 75 with acute or convalescent COVID-19. The sequence links TRBV5-6 to TRBJ1-6; the D segment could be TRBD1, given 5 matching bases. This receptor carries the CDR3 CASSLWASSGNSPLHF. The nucleotide sequence is TGTGCCAGCAGCCTATGGGCCTCCTCAGGGAATTCACCCCTCCACTTT.